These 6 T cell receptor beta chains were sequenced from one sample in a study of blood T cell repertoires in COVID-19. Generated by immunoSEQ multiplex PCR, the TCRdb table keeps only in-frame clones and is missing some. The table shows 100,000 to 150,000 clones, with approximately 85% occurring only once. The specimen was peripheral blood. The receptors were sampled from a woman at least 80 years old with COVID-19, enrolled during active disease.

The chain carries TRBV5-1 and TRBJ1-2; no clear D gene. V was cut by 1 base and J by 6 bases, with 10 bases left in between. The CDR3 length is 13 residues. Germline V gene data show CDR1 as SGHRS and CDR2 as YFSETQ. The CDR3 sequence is CASSLLGQNGYTF. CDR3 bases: TGCGCCAGCAGCTTGTTGGGCCAAAATGGCTACACCTTC.

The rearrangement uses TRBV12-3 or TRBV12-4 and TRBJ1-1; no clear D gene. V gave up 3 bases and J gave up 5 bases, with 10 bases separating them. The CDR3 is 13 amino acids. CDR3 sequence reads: CASSLSGKTEAFF. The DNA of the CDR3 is TGTGCCAGCAGTTTGTCGGGGAAAACTGAAGCTTTCTTT.

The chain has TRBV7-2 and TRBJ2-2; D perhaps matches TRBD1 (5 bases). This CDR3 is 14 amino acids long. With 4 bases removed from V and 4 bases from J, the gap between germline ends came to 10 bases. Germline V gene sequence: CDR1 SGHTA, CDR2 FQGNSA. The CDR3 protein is CASSSQGPTGELFF. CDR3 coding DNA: TGTGCCAGCAGCTCCCAGGGTCCCACCGGGGAGCTGTTTTTT.

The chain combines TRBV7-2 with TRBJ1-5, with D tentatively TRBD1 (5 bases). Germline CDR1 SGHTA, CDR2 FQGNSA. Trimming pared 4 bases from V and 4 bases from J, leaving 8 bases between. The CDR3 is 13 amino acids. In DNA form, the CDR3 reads TGTGCCAGCAGCTCCCAGGGAAATCAGCCCCAGCATTTT. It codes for CASSSQGNQPQHF.

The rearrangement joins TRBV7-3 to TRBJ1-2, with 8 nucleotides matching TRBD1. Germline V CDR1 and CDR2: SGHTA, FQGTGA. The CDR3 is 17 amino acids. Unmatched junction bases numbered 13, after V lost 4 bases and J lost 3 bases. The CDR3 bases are TGTGCCAGCAGCTCTGGACAGGGAGGGAGCTCCGACTATGGCTACACCTTC. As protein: CASSSGQGGSSDYGYTF.

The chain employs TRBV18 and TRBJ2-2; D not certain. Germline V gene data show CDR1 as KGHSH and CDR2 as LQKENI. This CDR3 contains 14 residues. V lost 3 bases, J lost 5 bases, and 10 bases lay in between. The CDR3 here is CASSPPSSTGELFF. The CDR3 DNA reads TGTGCCAGCTCACCCCCCTCGAGTACCGGGGAGCTGTTTTTT.